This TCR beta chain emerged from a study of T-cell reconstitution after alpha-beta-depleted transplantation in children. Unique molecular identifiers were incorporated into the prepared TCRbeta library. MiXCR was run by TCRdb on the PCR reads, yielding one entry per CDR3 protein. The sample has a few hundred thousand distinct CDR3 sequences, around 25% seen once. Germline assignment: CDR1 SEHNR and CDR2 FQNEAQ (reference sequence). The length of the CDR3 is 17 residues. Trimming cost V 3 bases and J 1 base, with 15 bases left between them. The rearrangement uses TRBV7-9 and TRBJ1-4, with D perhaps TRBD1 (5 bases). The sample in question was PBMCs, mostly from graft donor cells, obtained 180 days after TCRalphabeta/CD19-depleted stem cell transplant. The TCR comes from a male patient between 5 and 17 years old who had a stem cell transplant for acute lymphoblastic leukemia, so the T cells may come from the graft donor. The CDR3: CASSLIRGRKTNEKLFF. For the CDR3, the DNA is TGTGCCAGCAGCTTGATCCGGGGGAGAAAAACTAATGAAAAACTGTTTTTT.